This T cell receptor (beta chain) was documented in a study of blood T cell repertoires in COVID-19. Generated by immunoSEQ multiplex PCR, the TCRdb table keeps only in-frame clones and is missing some. The sample has about 190,000 clones, roughly nine tenths seen once. This CDR3 spans 13 amino acids. Germline loops: CDR1 MNHEY, CDR2 SMNVEV (reference sequence). Losses at the gene ends were 6 bases for V and 4 bases for J; bases not matched to a gene: 0. This clone was seen once. The rearrangement joins TRBV27 to TRBJ2-3; 11 bases align to TRBD2. The TCR sequence derives from a woman in her thirties or forties in a cohort exposed to, infected with or recovered from COVID-19 (not recorded which). Sequenced material: PBMCs or T cells enriched from blood (not recorded which). The CDR3 loop is CASRGLAADTQYF. The CDR3 nucleotides are TGTGCCAGCAGGGGACTAGCGGCAGATACGCAGTATTTT.